These T cell receptor beta chains were read from a single sample in a study of blood T cell repertoires in COVID-19. Method: immunoSEQ multiplex PCR; TCRdb's copy keeps in-frame clones and lacks some. The repertoire holds roughly 20,000 clones, with just under 90% as singletons. Sequenced input: peripheral blood. The receptors stem from a human donor in a cohort sampled during active COVID-19. CDR3s include the opening cysteine and the closing phenylalanine or tryptophan. The D gene is left open where the match is weak. Clone size is stated in some rows and not others, as once, few, many or a class when expanded.

J gene	D gene	clone size	V gene	CDR3 protein	CDR3 DNA
TRBJ1-2	TRBD1	once	TRBV6-1	CASSEGFRDRGLSNYGYTF	TGTGCCAGCAGTGAAGGGTTCCGGGACAGGGGTCTGTCCAACTATGGCTACACCTTC
TRBJ2-7	TRBD1	.	TRBV19	CASRDGTGDLDEQYF	TGTGCCAGTAGGGACGGGACAGGGGACCTCGACGAGCAGTACTTC
TRBJ2-7	TRBD2	.	TRBV5-8	CASSREASGSYEQYF	TGTGCCAGCAGCCGGGAGGCTAGCGGATCCTACGAGCAGTACTTC
TRBJ2-1	.	.	TRBV21-1	CASSPRTGFNNEQFF	TGTGCCAGCAGCCCCCGGACAGGGTTCAACAATGAGCAGTTCTTC
TRBJ1-1	.	.	TRBV29-1	CSVGQANTEAFF	TGCAGCGTTGGACAAGCGAACACTGAAGCTTTCTTT
TRBJ1-4	TRBD1	once	TRBV13	CASSPTGDRTNEKLFF	TGTGCCAGCAGCCCAACAGGGGATCGAACTAATGAAAAACTGTTTTTT
TRBJ2-7	.	once	TRBV10-1	CASSEGEFYEQYF	TGCGCCAGCAGTGAGGGGGAGTTCTACGAGCAGTACTTC
TRBJ2-1	TRBD2	.	TRBV9	CASSVTSGSGDEQFF	TGTGCCAGCAGCGTTACTAGCGGGAGTGGTGATGAGCAGTTCTTC
TRBJ2-1	TRBD2	.	TRBV7-3	CASSLRGGRAGEQFF	TGTGCCAGCAGCTTAAGGGGCGGGAGGGCCGGTGAGCAGTTCTTC
TRBJ1-5	.	.	TRBV16	CASSRGSGTRLGNQPQHF	TGTGCTAGCAGCCGCGGATCGGGTACAAGACTTGGGAATCAGCCCCAGCATTTT
TRBJ1-2	.	.	TRBV9	CASSPRGGSWGYTF	TGTGCCAGCAGCCCAAGGGGAGGGTCTTGGGGCTACACCTTC
TRBJ1-1	.	.	TRBV2	CASSAQGGEAFF	TGTGCCAGCAGTGCGCAAGGGGGTGAAGCTTTCTTT
TRBJ2-1	TRBD1	.	TRBV20-1	CSASWTGYNEQFF	TGCAGTGCTAGTTGGACAGGATACAATGAGCAGTTCTTC
TRBJ2-5	.	.	TRBV7-9	CASSRRRIGGETQYF	TGTGCCAGCAGCCGGCGACGAATAGGGGGAGAGACCCAGTACTTC
TRBJ1-4	.	.	TRBV30	CAWSVGASNEKLFF	TGTGCCTGGAGTGTTGGGGCGTCTAATGAAAAACTGTTTTTT
TRBJ2-7	.	.	TRBV5-1	CASSSPGSYEQYF	TGCGCCAGCAGCTCCCCGGGGTCCTACGAGCAGTACTTC
TRBJ2-5	TRBD2	.	TRBV4-1	CASSQLTGGWETQYF	TGCGCCAGCAGCCAATTGACGGGGGGGTGGGAGACCCAGTACTTC
TRBJ1-6	.	.	TRBV12-5	CASGLVSRTGSSYNSPLHF	TGTGCTAGTGGTTTGGTAAGCAGAACTGGGAGCTCCTATAATTCACCCCTCCACTTT
TRBJ1-1	.	.	TRBV4-2	CASSQDRGMRTEAFF	TGTGCCAGCAGCCAAGATCGGGGGATGAGGACTGAAGCTTTCTTT
TRBJ2-2	.	.	TRBV28	CASRPQRNTGELFF	TGTGCCAGCAGACCTCAGCGGAACACCGGGGAGCTGTTTTTT
TRBJ2-6	.	.	TRBV6-5	CASSYSDSSGANVLTF	TGTGCCAGCAGTTACTCGGACAGCTCTGGGGCCAACGTCCTGACTTTC
TRBJ1-2	TRBD1	.	TRBV6-6	CASSRRDRVVISYGYTF	TGTGCCAGCAGTCGCCGGGACAGGGTCGTTATAAGCTATGGCTACACCTTC
TRBJ2-7	TRBD1	once	TRBV19	CASSAQGAKYF	TGTGCCAGTAGTGCGCAGGGGGCGAAGTACTTC
TRBJ2-5	.	.	TRBV18	CASSLGQLETQYF	TGTGCCAGCTCACTCGGACAGTTAGAGACCCAGTACTTC
TRBJ1-1	.	.	TRBV19	CASSIRPRDTEAFF	TGTGCCAGTAGTATAAGGCCCAGGGACACTGAAGCTTTCTTT
TRBJ2-7	TRBD2	.	TRBV6-5	CASSNSGRTYEQYF	TGTGCCAGCAGTAATAGCGGGCGCACCTACGAGCAGTACTTC
TRBJ2-5	.	.	TRBV5-5	CASSTGLVGGQETQYF	TGTGCCAGCAGCACCGGACTAGTAGGGGGACAAGAGACCCAGTACTTC
TRBJ2-7	TRBD1	.	TRBV2	CASSVRTGVGEQYF	TGTGCCAGCAGTGTTAGGACAGGGGTGGGCGAGCAGTACTTC
TRBJ2-1	.	.	TRBV30	CACWYGANEQFF	TGTGCCTGTTGGTACGGAGCTAATGAGCAGTTCTTC
TRBJ1-5	TRBD1	.	TRBV28	CASSPTGTGPQPQHF	TGTGCCAGCAGTCCCACCGGGACAGGGCCTCAGCCCCAGCATTTT
TRBJ2-6	.	.	TRBV5-5	CASSLGVFSGANVLTF	TGTGCCAGCAGCTTGGGTGTCTTTTCTGGGGCCAACGTCCTGACTTTC
TRBJ2-7	TRBD2	.	TRBV4-1	CASSPEALAGRGFYEQYF	TGCGCCAGCAGCCCAGAGGCCCTAGCGGGAAGAGGGTTCTACGAGCAGTACTTC
TRBJ2-5	.	.	TRBV9	CASSVGRGRETQYF	TGTGCCAGCAGCGTAGGGAGAGGGCGGGAGACCCAGTACTTC
TRBJ2-1	.	.	TRBV19	CASSFTSPTYNEQFF	TGTGCCAGTAGTTTTACTAGCCCCACCTACAATGAGCAGTTCTTC
TRBJ2-7	TRBD2	.	TRBV10-2	CASRGGLAAYEQYF	TGCGCCAGCAGGGGGGGACTAGCGGCCTACGAGCAGTACTTC
TRBJ2-7	TRBD2	few	TRBV9	CASSVAGGTGGYEQYF	TGTGCCAGCAGCGTAGCAGGCGGGACGGGAGGATACGAGCAGTACTTC
TRBJ1-1	.	.	TRBV29-1	CSFLTLPNTEAFF	TGCAGCTTTTTGACACTTCCGAACACTGAAGCTTTCTTT
TRBJ2-1	TRBD2	.	TRBV7-2	CASSLGGAGERREQFF	TGTGCCAGCAGCTTAGGTGGAGCGGGAGAACGGCGGGAGCAGTTCTTC
TRBJ2-6	.	.	TRBV7-9	CASSPIGSGIQPGANVLTF	TGTGCCAGCAGCCCTATAGGATCAGGGATACAACCGGGGGCCAACGTCCTGACTTTC
TRBJ1-2	.	.	TRBV6-2/TRBV6-3	CASSYRGALGYTF	TGTGCCAGCAGTTACCGGGGGGCTCTTGGCTACACCTTC
TRBJ1-5	.	.	TRBV1	CTSSQDPEAGNQPQHF	TGCACCAGCAGCCAAGATCCTGAGGCAGGCAATCAGCCCCAGCATTTT
TRBJ1-1	.	.	TRBV5-1	CASSQTVGGAGTEAFF	TGCGCCAGCAGCCAGACAGTTGGGGGCGCCGGCACTGAAGCTTTCTTT
TRBJ2-3	.	.	TRBV25-1	CASSVNTDTQYF	TGTGCCAGCAGTGTAAACACAGATACGCAGTATTTT
TRBJ1-1	.	.	TRBV5-6	CASSVGALDGGTEAFF	TGTGCCAGCAGCGTGGGGGCCCTAGACGGGGGCACTGAAGCTTTCTTT
TRBJ1-1	.	.	TRBV7-3	CASSFDSDTEAFF	TGTGCCAGCAGCTTCGACAGCGACACTGAAGCTTTCTTT
TRBJ2-5	TRBD2	.	TRBV14	CASSQEPSGSVWETQYF	TGTGCCAGCAGCCAAGAACCTAGCGGGAGTGTCTGGGAGACCCAGTACTTC
TRBJ2-5	TRBD2	.	TRBV5-1	CASRKGTSVSAIMEPQYF	TGCGCCAGCCGAAAAGGGACTAGCGTTTCGGCTATCATGGAGCCCCAGTACTTC
TRBJ1-5	TRBD1	.	TRBV10-2	CASSESGTGIEPQHF	TGCGCCAGCAGTGAGTCAGGGACAGGGATTGAGCCCCAGCATTTT
TRBJ2-1	TRBD2	.	TRBV3-1/TRBV3-2	CASSYRTSGSRGPDNEQFF	TGTGCCAGCAGCTACCGGACTAGCGGGTCTAGGGGGCCCGACAATGAGCAGTTCTTC
TRBJ2-5	.	.	TRBV5-1	CASSWGRGVGETQYF	TGCGCCAGCAGCTGGGGGCGAGGGGTAGGAGAGACCCAGTACTTC
TRBJ2-3	.	.	TRBV6-6	CASSYQGFGGDTQYF	TGTGCCAGCAGTTATCAGGGGTTTGGGGGAGATACGCAGTATTTT
TRBJ2-1	.	.	TRBV28	CASSFFAGSYNEQFF	TGTGCCAGCAGTTTTTTTGCGGGATCCTACAATGAGCAGTTCTTC
TRBJ1-1	.	.	TRBV9	CASTPVVPNTEAFF	TGTGCCAGCACTCCGGTGGTCCCGAACACTGAAGCTTTCTTT
TRBJ1-2	TRBD1	.	TRBV24-1	CATSDPKTGSYGYTF	TGTGCCACCAGTGATCCCAAGACAGGGTCCTATGGCTACACCTTC